The 6 T cell receptor beta chains listed next were all sequenced from one sample in a study of STAT5B mutations in CD4+ large granular lymphocyte leukemia. Generated by immunoSEQ multiplex PCR, the TCRdb table keeps only in-frame clones and is missing some. The table shows about 31,000 clones, with roughly 72% occurring only once. Material: CD4+ T cells from blood buffy coats. The receptors originated from a human donor in good health.

This chain joins TRBV2 and TRBJ2-5; D may be TRBD1 (6 bases). The germline gives CDR1 SNHLY, CDR2 FYNNEI. V lost 9 bases, J lost 2 bases, and 13 bases lay in between. CDR3 length: 13 residues. The CDR3: CASSQGFQETQYF. CDR3 in DNA: TGTGCCAGTTCACAGGGATTTCAAGAGACCCAGTACTTC.

V gene TRBV6-1 combines with J gene TRBJ1-2, with D possibly matching TRBD1 (5 bases). The germline gives CDR1 MNHNS, CDR2 SASEGT. There are 15 residues in the CDR3. V shed 0 bases and J shed 4 bases, with 12 bases lying between them. The CDR3 region has the DNA TGTGCCAGCAGTGAAGCCCAGAAGGGGCCCTATGGCTACACCTTC. Amino acid sequence: CASSEAQKGPYGYTF.

V gene TRBV4-2 combines with J gene TRBJ2-5; 8 nucleotides agree with TRBD1. This CDR3 has 15 amino acids. J lost 6 bases, V lost 4 bases, and 10 bases had no gene match. Germline-derived CDR1 and CDR2 are LGHNA and YNFKEQ. CDR3 coding DNA: TGTGCCAGCAGCCCGAACTCCGGCAGGGGGCAGACCCAGTACTTC. The encoded protein is CASSPNSGRGQTQYF.

This sequence joins TRBV6-1 and TRBJ2-7; tentative D call: TRBD2 (6 bases). The CDR3 spans 15 residues. Trimming stripped 7 bases from V and 0 bases from J, with 16 bases between. From germline, CDR1 is MNHNS and CDR2 SASEGT. In nucleotides, the CDR3 is TGTGCCAGCACCAACCCGAGGCGGGGCTCCTACGAGCAGTACTTC. It yields the protein CASTNPRRGSYEQYF.

The J gene is TRBJ2-3, the V gene TRBV19, with TRBD2 matching over 10 bases. J was trimmed by 0 bases and V by 5 bases; bases with no gene match: 5. Germline values: CDR1 LNHDA, CDR2 SQIVND (reference sequence). The CDR3 extends over 16 amino acids. CDR3 region: CASSARLAGSTDTQYF. In nucleotides, the CDR3 is TGTGCCAGTAGTGCAAGACTAGCGGGTAGCACAGATACGCAGTATTTT.

The chain is built from TRBV4-1 and TRBJ2-7; 8 nucleotides match TRBD2. This CDR3 has 12 amino acids. Per the germline V gene, CDR1 is MGHRA and CDR2 is YSYEKL. Trimming removed 8 bases from V and 3 bases from J; junction bases left unmatched: 3. The CDR3 is CASRGGNYEQYF. Here the CDR3 DNA reads TGCGCCAGCCGCGGGGGGAACTACGAGCAGTACTTC.